These 28 T cell receptor beta chains were sequenced from one sample in a study of blood T cell repertoires in COVID-19. Only in-frame clones appear in the TCRdb table, and some are missing; sequencing was by immunoSEQ multiplex PCR. The table includes some 68,000 clones, around 85% detected once. Sequencing was done on a sample of peripheral blood. The receptors were sampled from a man in his 70s with acute or convalescent COVID-19.

About this clone itself: One end of the junction fails to match germline, which may point to a read error. The chain joins TRBV12-5 to TRBJ2-2, with TRBD1 matching over 8 bases. Germline V CDR1 and CDR2: LGHNT, FRNRAP. This CDR3 region has 17 residues. The CDR3 spells CASGGQGGLKNTRELFF. The CDR3 coding sequence is TGTGCTAGTGGTGGACAGGGTGGGTTGAAGAACACCAGGGAGCTGTTTTTT.

The chain recombines TRBV5-1 with TRBJ2-7, with TRBD2 identical over 13 bases. The germline CDR1 and CDR2 sequences are SGHRS and YFSETQ. V was pared by 4 bases and J by 7 bases, with 8 bases of the junction left unmatched. The CDR3 has 15 amino acids. CDR3 protein: CASSPGLAGVGEQYF. The CDR3 region has the DNA TGCGCCAGCAGCCCCGGACTAGCGGGAGTGGGAGAGCAGTACTTC. The variable domain in full, completed from reference TRBV5-1 and TRBJ2-7, reads KAGVTQTPRYLIKTRGQQVTLSCSPISGHRSVSWYQQTPGQGLQFLFEYFSETQRNKGNFPGRFSGRQFSNSRSEMNVSTLELGDSALYLCASSPGLAGVGEQYFGPGTRLTVT.

This rearrangement joins TRBV27 to TRBJ2-7, with 11 bases lining up with TRBD2. The length of the CDR3 is 13 residues. Germline V gene sequence: CDR1 MNHEY, CDR2 SMNVEV (reference sequence). The V gene end was trimmed by 6 bases and the J gene end by 12 bases; junction bases not matched to a gene: 10. CDR3 sequence: CASRLTSGVPSYF. The CDR3 bases are TGTGCCAGCAGATTGACTAGCGGGGTCCCCTCGTACTTC.

This clone was found a few times. The gene calls are TRBV28 and TRBJ1-1, with D tentatively TRBD1 (5 bases). Trimming removed 10 bases at V and 5 bases at J, with 17 bases between. Germline V gene lookup returns CDR1 MDHEN and CDR2 SYDVKM. This CDR3 region has 13 residues. CDR3 DNA sequence: TGTGCCACCTACCAGAACGGGGGGACTGAAGCTTTCTTT. Its protein product is CATYQNGGTEAFF.

CDR3 coding DNA: TGCAGCGCCCAAGAACAGGGTATTAGGAATGGCTACACCTTC. It is translated as CSAQEQGIRNGYTF. The chain recombines TRBV29-1 with TRBJ1-2; tentatively, D is TRBD1 (6 bases). Between the trimmed V and J ends, which lost 7 bases and 6 bases, there was a span of 21 bases. The CDR3 covers 14 residues. CDR1 and CDR2 (germline): SQVTM, ANQGSEA.

This chain uses TRBV2 with TRBJ2-3, with TRBD1 matching 8 bases. The CDR3 covers 14 residues. The V gene's germline CDR1 is SNHLY and CDR2 FYNNEI. V lost 4 bases, J lost 1 base, and 1 base stayed unmatched. This CDR3 is CASSGGQGTDTQYF. The CDR3 DNA sequence: TGTGCCAGCAGTGGGGGACAGGGCACAGATACGCAGTATTTT.

The rearrangement uses TRBV9 and TRBJ2-3; 10 bases are a match to TRBD2. The CDR3 loop spans 17 amino acids. Germline CDR1 is SGDLS and CDR2 is YYNGEE. V lost 0 bases, J lost 5 bases, and 9 bases stayed unmatched. The CDR3 spells CASSVAFGTSDRDTQYF. The CDR3 DNA reads TGTGCCAGCAGCGTAGCGTTCGGGACTAGCGATAGAGATACGCAGTATTTT. The full variable domain, with the rest looked up from reference TRBV9 and TRBJ2-3, is DSGVTQTPKHLITATGQRVTLRCSPRSGDLSVYWYQQSLDQGLQFLIQYYNGEERAKGNILERFSAQQFPDLHSELNLSSLELGDSALYFCASSVAFGTSDRDTQYFGPGTRLTVL.

The CDR3 here is CASSLIGGQGRGYTF. DNA for the CDR3: TGTGCCAGCAGCCTTATCGGAGGACAGGGAAGAGGCTACACCTTC. The chain is built from TRBV14 and TRBJ1-2; 8 bases match TRBD1. Germline assignment: CDR1 SGHDN and CDR2 FVKESK. V shed 4 bases, J shed 8 bases, and the junction held 12 bases outside the gene matches. The CDR3 runs to 15 residues.

For this clone: One junction end disagrees with the germline gene, perhaps due to a read error. This sequence joins TRBV3-1 (or the pseudogene TRBV3-2) and TRBJ2-7; a possible D gene is TRBD1 (6 bases). The CDR3 contains 13 residues. Germline V gene sequence: CDR1 LGHDT, CDR2 YNNKEL (reference sequence). As DNA, the CDR3 is TGTGCCAGCAGTCAAGGACAGTCCTACGAGCAGTACTTC. Its protein is CASSQGQSYEQYF.

The chain carries TRBV19 and TRBJ2-1, with 7 bases identical to TRBD2. CDR1 and CDR2 from the germline V gene are LNHDA and SQIVND (reference sequence). The length of the CDR3 is 15 residues. Germline trimming cut 4 bases from V and 5 bases from J; bases unmatched to any gene: 8. CDR3 in DNA: TGTGCCAGTAGTACCCCCGGGACTACAAACAATGAGCAGTTCTTC. It is translated as CASSTPGTTNNEQFF.

V and J are TRBV6-5 and TRBJ1-1; tentatively, D is TRBD1 (6 bases). Trimming took off 0 bases at V and 1 base at J, with 9 bases between the two ends. The V gene's germline CDR1 is MNHEY and CDR2 SVGAGI. The CDR3 is 15 residues long. CDR3 nucleotides: TGTGCCAGCAGTTACTCTGCAGGGGAGAACACTGAAGCTTTCTTT. Protein product: CASSYSAGENTEAFF.

This rearrangement joins TRBV6-5 to TRBJ1-4; a possible D gene is TRBD1 (6 bases). From germline, CDR1 is MNHEY and CDR2 SVGAGI. Trimming stripped 5 bases from V and 6 bases from J, with 10 bases between. The length of the CDR3 is 13 residues. CDR3 protein: CASSRDKHEKLFF. CDR3 in DNA: TGTGCCAGCAGTCGGGACAAACATGAAAAACTGTTTTTT.

V is TRBV4-3 and J is TRBJ2-7, with TRBD1 identical over 7 bases. CDR1 is LGHNA and CDR2 is YSLEER in the germline V gene. V was pared by 4 bases and J by 7 bases, with 7 bases of the junction left unmatched. CDR3 length: 13 residues. CDR3 bases: TGCGCCAGCAGCCGCCTAGGGGGCGCTGAGCAGTACTTC. As protein: CASSRLGGAEQYF.

This chain uses TRBV18 with TRBJ1-2; D gene unclear. The CDR3 is 15 amino acids. The V end was cut by 3 bases, the J end by 0 bases, with 11 bases between. Germline-derived CDR1 and CDR2 are KGHSH and LQKENI. In nucleotides, the CDR3 is TGTGCCAGCTCACCTAGAGGGTATCCTAACTATGGCTACACCTTC. It translates to CASSPRGYPNYGYTF.

The chain couples TRBV7-2 to TRBJ1-2; possibly TRBD1 for D (6 bases). The V and J ends lost 1 base and 4 bases respectively, with 13 bases between them. Germline lookup yields CDR1 SGHTA and CDR2 FQGNSA. The CDR3 totals 15 residues. CDR3 protein: CASSLGGQHSYGYTF. The CDR3 DNA reads TGTGCCAGCAGCTTAGGAGGACAGCACAGCTATGGCTACACCTTC.

The chain joins TRBV19 to TRBJ1-1, with D hard to call. The germline V gene encodes CDR1 LNHDA and CDR2 SQIVND (reference sequence). Trimming cost V 1 base and J 6 bases, with 15 bases left between them. The CDR3 spans 15 residues. The CDR3 sequence: CASSIGGGIVAEAFF. In nucleotides, the CDR3 is TGTGCCAGTAGTATAGGGGGAGGGATTGTTGCTGAAGCTTTCTTT. The variable domain in full, with the rest retrieved from reference TRBV19 and TRBJ1-1, is DGGITQSPKYLFRKEGQNVTLSCEQNLNHDAMYWYRQDPGQGLRLIYYSQIVNDFQKGDIAEGYSVSREKKESFPLTVTSAQKNPTAFYLCASSIGGGIVAEAFFGQGTRLTVV.

The chain employs TRBV9 and TRBJ2-5; 8 positions agree with TRBD2. From germline, CDR1 is SGDLS and CDR2 YYNGEE. This CDR3 has 13 residues. The J segment lost 13 bases and the V segment lost 3 bases, leaving 11 bases of the junction unmatched. The DNA of the CDR3 is TGTGCCAGCAGCGGAAGCGGGAGTCCCCCCCGGTACTTC. Translation gives CASSGSGSPPRYF.

This chain connects TRBV14 to TRBJ2-5; no definite D call. This CDR3 spans 11 amino acids. Looked up from germline, CDR1 is SGHDN and CDR2 is FVKESK. Trimming cost V 2 bases and J 5 bases, with 3 bases left between them. As DNA, the CDR3 is TGTGCCAGCAGCCAACTCGAGACCCAGTACTTC. Protein sequence: CASSQLETQYF.

The V gene is TRBV11-2, the J gene TRBJ2-2, with TRBD2 matching 13 bases. Per the germline V gene, CDR1 is SGHAT and CDR2 is FQNNGV. This CDR3 contains 15 residues. After removal of 4 bases from V and 10 bases from J, the junction contained 6 bases not matched to a gene. The CDR3 coding sequence is TGTGCCAGCAGCTCGGGACTAGCGGGGCTCGAGGAGCTGTTTTTT. It translates to CASSSGLAGLEELFF.

This clone has just a few counts. The V call is TRBV2, the J call TRBJ1-1; D perhaps matches TRBD1 (6 bases). From germline, CDR1 is SNHLY and CDR2 FYNNEI. The CDR3 has 14 amino acids. Trimming left V 8 bases short and J 0 bases short, with 13 bases between. CDR3 sequence: CASRAGDMNTEAFF. In nucleotides, the CDR3 is TGTGCCAGCCGTGCAGGGGACATGAACACTGAAGCTTTCTTT.

V is TRBV6-5 and J is TRBJ1-2; 8 nucleotides match TRBD1. The V segment lost 4 bases and the J segment 4 bases; nucleotides outside the gene matches: 5. CDR1 is MNHEY, CDR2 SVGAGI, per germline. The CDR3 spans 14 residues. The CDR3 reads CASSFRTGIYGYTF. CDR3 in DNA: TGTGCCAGCAGTTTCCGGACAGGGATCTATGGCTACACCTTC.

The gene calls are TRBV14 and TRBJ2-2; D remains ambiguous. CDR3 length: 13 amino acids. Trimming left V 0 bases short and J 7 bases short, with 6 bases between. Germline CDR1 is SGHDN and CDR2 is FVKESK. The CDR3 region is CASSQDIVGELFF. CDR3 in DNA: TGTGCCAGCAGCCAAGATATAGTCGGGGAGCTGTTTTTT.

The rearrangement uses TRBV30 and TRBJ1-2; no reliable D call. Germline V lookup: CDR1 GTSNPN, CDR2 SVGIG (reference sequence). Trimming took 0 bases from V and 0 from J, leaving 20 bases between them. CDR3 length: 18 amino acids. The CDR3 spells CAWSVPPPVPAPNYGYTF. DNA for the CDR3: TGTGCCTGGAGTGTACCTCCCCCAGTCCCTGCACCTAACTATGGCTACACCTTC.

The V and J genes are TRBV7-8 and TRBJ2-7, with 8 bases identical to TRBD1. With V trimmed by 4 bases and J by 3 bases, 5 bases remained unmatched. There are 14 residues in the CDR3. Germline lookup yields CDR1 SGHVS and CDR2 FQNEAQ. This chain's CDR3 is CASSSQGGHYEQYF. The DNA for the CDR3 is TGTGCCAGCAGCTCACAGGGGGGTCACTACGAGCAGTACTTC.

The V and J genes are TRBV7-2 and TRBJ2-7; D uncertain. V lost 4 bases and J 2 bases, leaving 12 bases between the germline ends. There are 14 residues in the CDR3. Germline-derived CDR1 and CDR2 are SGHTA and FQGNSA. The CDR3 DNA sequence: TGTGCCAGCAGCTCCAGATCATACACCTACGAGCAGTACTTC. Protein: CASSSRSYTYEQYF. Supplemented by reference TRBV7-2 and TRBJ2-7, the full variable domain reads GAGVSQSPSNKVTEKGKDVELRCDPISGHTALYWYRQSLGQGLEFLIYFQGNSAPDKSGLPSDRFSAERTGGSVSTLTIQRTQQEDSAVYLCASSSRSYTYEQYFGPGTRLTVT.

This sequence joins TRBV28 and TRBJ1-3; TRBD1 matches 8 bases. The germline V gene has CDR1 MDHEN and CDR2 SYDVKM. V shed 3 bases, J shed 7 bases, and the junction held 2 bases outside the gene matches. The CDR3 has 13 residues. CDR3 bases: TGTGCCAGCAGTTTTAACAGGGGGAACACCATATATTTT. It yields the protein CASSFNRGNTIYF.

The rearrangement joins TRBV6-5 to TRBJ2-4, with TRBD1 matching over 9 bases. The V and J ends lost 6 bases and 7 bases, in that order; junction bases with no gene match: 7. There are 14 residues in the CDR3. Per germline, CDR1 MNHEY and CDR2 SVGAGI. This chain's CDR3 is CASRSTGGPNIQYF. The CDR3 coding sequence is TGTGCCAGCAGATCAACAGGGGGCCCCAACATTCAGTACTTC.

The genes are TRBV6-2 or TRBV6-3 and TRBJ1-4, with 8 bases that match TRBD1. The junction had 12 bases not matched to a gene; V was cut back by 3 bases and J by 0 bases. The germline CDR1 and CDR2 sequences are MNHEY and SVGEGT. The CDR3 spans 19 residues. CDR3 in amino acids: CASSYPGTGSLATNEKLFF. The CDR3 nucleotides are TGTGCCAGCAGTTATCCGGGGACAGGAAGCCTCGCAACTAATGAAAAACTGTTTTTT.